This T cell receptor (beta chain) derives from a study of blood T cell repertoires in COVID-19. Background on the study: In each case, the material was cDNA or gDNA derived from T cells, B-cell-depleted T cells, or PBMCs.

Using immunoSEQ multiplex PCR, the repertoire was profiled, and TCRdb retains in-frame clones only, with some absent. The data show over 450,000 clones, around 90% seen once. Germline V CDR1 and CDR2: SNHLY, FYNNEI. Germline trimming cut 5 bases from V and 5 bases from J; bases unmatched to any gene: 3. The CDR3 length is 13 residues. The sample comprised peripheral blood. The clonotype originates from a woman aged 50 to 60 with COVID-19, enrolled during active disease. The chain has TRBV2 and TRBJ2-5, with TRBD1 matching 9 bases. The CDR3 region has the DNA TGTGCCAGCAGTCCGGACAGGGGTGAGACCCAGTACTTC. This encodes CASSPDRGETQYF. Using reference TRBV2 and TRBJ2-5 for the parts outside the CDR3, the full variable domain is EPEVTQTPSHQVTQMGQEVILRCVPISNHLYFYWYRQILGQKVEFLVSFYNNEISEKSEIFDDQFSVERPDGSNFTLKIRSTKLEDSAMYFCASSPDRGETQYFGPGTRLLVL.